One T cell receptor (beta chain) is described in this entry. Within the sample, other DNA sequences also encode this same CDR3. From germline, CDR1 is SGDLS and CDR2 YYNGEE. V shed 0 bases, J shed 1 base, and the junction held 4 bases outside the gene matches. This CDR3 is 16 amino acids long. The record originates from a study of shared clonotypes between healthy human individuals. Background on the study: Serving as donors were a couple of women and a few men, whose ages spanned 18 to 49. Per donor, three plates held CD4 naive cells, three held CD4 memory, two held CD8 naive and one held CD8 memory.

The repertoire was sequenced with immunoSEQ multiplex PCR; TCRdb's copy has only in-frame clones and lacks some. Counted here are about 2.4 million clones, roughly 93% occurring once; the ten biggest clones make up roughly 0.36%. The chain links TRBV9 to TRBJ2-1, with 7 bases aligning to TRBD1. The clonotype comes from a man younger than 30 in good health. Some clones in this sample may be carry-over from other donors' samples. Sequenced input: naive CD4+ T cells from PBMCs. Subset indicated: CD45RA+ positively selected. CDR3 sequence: CASSVVGDSSYNEQFF. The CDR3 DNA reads TGTGCCAGCAGCGTAGTAGGGGACAGTTCCTACAATGAGCAGTTCTTC.